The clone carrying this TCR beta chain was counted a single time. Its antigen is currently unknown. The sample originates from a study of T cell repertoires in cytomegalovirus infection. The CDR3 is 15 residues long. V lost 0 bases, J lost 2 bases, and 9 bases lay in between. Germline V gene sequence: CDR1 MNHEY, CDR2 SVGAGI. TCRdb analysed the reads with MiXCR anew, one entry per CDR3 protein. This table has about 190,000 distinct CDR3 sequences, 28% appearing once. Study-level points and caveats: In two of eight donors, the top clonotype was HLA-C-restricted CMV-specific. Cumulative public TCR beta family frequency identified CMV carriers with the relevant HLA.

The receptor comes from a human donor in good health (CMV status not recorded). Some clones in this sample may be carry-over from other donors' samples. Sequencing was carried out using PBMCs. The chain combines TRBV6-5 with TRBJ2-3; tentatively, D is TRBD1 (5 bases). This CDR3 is CASSYSPGNTDTQYF. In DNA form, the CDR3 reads TGTGCCAGCAGTTACTCTCCAGGGAACACAGATACGCAGTATTTT.